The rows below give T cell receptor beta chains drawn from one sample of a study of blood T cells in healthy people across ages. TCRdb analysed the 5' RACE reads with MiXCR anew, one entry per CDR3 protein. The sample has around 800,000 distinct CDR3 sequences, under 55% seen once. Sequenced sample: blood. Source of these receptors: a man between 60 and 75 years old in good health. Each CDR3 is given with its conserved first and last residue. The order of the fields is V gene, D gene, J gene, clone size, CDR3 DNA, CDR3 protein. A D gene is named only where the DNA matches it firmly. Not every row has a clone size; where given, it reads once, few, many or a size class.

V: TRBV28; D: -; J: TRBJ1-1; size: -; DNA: TGTGCCAGCAGTGCCCCCAAGGGTGGGGGGAACACTGAAGCTTTCTTT; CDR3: CASSAPKGGGNTEAFF
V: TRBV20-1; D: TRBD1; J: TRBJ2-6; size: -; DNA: TGCAGTGCCGGTGGGACAGGCAAACGCTCTGGGGCCAACGTCCTGATTTTC; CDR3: CSAGGTGKRSGANVLIF
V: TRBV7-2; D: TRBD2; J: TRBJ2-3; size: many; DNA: TGTGCCAGCAGCCCACGAGCGGGGGGGTTCACAGATACGCAGTATTTT; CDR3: CASSPRAGGFTDTQYF
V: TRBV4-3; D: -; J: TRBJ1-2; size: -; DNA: TGCGCCAGCAGCCAAGAGAGCGAGGGGCGCAGCTATGGCTACACCTTC; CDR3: CASSQESEGRSYGYTF
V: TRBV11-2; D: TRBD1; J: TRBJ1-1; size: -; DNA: TGTGCCAGCAGCGCGGACAGGGTAGGGGCTGGAGCTTTCTTT; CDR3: CASSADRVGAGAFF
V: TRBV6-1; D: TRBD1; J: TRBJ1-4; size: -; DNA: TGTGCCAGCAGAGACAGGGGGTTAACTAATGAAAAACTGTTTTTT; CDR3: CASRDRGLTNEKLFF
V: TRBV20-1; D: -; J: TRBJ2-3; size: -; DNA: TGCAGTGCTCAGATAGGCACAGATACGCAGTATTTT; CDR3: CSAQIGTDTQYF
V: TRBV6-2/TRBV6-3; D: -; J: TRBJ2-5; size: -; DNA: TGTGCCAGCAGGGGGACTTCGTCGGAGACCCAGTACTTC; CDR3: CASRGTSSETQYF
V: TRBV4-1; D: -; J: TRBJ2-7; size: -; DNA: TGCGCCAGCAGCCAAGTCGACGTTATCCACGAGCAGTACTTC; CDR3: CASSQVDVIHEQYF
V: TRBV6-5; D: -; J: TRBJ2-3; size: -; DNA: TGTGCCAGCAGCTCGGGGCCAAATACGCAGTATTTT; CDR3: CASSSGPNTQYF
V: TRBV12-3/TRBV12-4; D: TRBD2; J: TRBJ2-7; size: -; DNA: TGTGCTAGCAGTTTTTACGGGAGGCCCTACGAGCAGTACTTC; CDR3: CASSFYGRPYEQYF
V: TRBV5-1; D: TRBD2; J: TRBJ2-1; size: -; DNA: TGCGCCAGCAGGGCAACGGGGGGTGGTTACAATGAGCAGTTCTTC; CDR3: CASRATGGGYNEQFF
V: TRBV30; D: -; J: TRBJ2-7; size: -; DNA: TGTGCCTGGAGTGCCGGGACATGGAGCGACGAGCAGTACTTC; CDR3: CAWSAGTWSDEQYF
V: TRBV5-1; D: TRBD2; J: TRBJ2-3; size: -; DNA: TGCGCCAGCAGCTTGGTAATCGTGCGGGGGGGCGGAGATACGCAGTATTTT; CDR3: CASSLVIVRGGGDTQYF
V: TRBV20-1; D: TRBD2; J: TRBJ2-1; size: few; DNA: TGCAGTGCTAGCCCTACTAGCGGGGGGGCCAGGTTCTTC; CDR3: CSASPTSGGARFF
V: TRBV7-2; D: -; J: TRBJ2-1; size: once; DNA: TGTGCCAGCAGCTTAGCGAGCCCTACATACAATGAGCAGTTCTTC; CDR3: CASSLASPTYNEQFF
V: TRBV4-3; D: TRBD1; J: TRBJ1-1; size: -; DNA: TGCGCCAGCAGCCTTACCGGGGCAGGGGGCCCGTTCACTGAAGCTTTCTTT; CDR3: CASSLTGAGGPFTEAFF
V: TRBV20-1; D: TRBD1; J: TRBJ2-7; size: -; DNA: TGCAGTGCTTCCCGGGACAGGGTGACCTACGAGCAGTACTTC; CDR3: CSASRDRVTYEQYF
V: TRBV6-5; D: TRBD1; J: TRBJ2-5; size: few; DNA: TGTGCCAGCAGCAGGGACAGTGAGGAGACCCAGTACTTC; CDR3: CASSRDSEETQYF
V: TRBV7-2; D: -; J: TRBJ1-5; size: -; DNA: TGTGCCAGCAGCTTATGGGAGGGCAGCAATCAGCCCCAGCATTTT; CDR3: CASSLWEGSNQPQHF
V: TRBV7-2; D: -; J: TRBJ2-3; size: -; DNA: TGTGCCAGCAGCTTAGGCGGGGAAGGAGGGGTGAGAGATACGCAGTATTTT; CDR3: CASSLGGEGGVRDTQYF
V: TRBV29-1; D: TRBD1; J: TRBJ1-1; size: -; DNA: TGCAGCGTTGCCCAGGGACAGGGGGCTGAAGCTTTCTTT; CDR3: CSVAQGQGAEAFF